The TCR beta chain under discussion was sequenced for a study of cytomegalovirus exposure and HLA in healthy donors. The PCR made use of 60 Vbeta and 13 Jbeta primers. Clones were read by immunoSEQ multiplex PCR, and TCRdb kept only the in-frame ones, dropping some. Among some 120,000 clones, 70% to 85% were seen once, and the ten largest hold 11%. Findings and caveats of the study: It was shown in a later analysis that HLA-associated TCR beta chains were more clonally expanded than other, equally common chains.

Details on this clone: Its target is unknown.

V lost 8 bases and J lost 4; bases outside the gene matches: 12. The CDR3 totals 15 residues. CDR1 PRHDT and CDR2 FYEKMQ come from the germline V gene (reference sequence). The chain carries TRBV13 and TRBJ2-5, with TRBD2 identical over 8 bases. The sequenced material came from PBMCs. This receptor was obtained from a man between 35 and 55 years old in good health and CMV-seropositive. The CDR3 nucleotides are TGTGCCAGCGGGCCAGCGGGGGCCGGGGGAGAGACCCAGTACTTC. It specifies CASGPAGAGGETQYF. Drawing the rest from reference TRBV13 and TRBJ2-5, the complete variable domain is AAGVIQSPRHLIKEKRETATLKCYPIPRHDTVYWYQQGPGQDPQFLISFYEKMQSDKGSIPDRFSAQQFSDYHSELNMSSLELGDSALYFCASGPAGAGGETQYFGPGTRLLVL.